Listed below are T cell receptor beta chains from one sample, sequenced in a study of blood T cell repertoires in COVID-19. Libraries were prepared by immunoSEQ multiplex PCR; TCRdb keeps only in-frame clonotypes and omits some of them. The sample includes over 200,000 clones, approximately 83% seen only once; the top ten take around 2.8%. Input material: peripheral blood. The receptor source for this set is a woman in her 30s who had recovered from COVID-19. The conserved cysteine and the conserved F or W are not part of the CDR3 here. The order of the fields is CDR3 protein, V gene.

ASRYRDKSTNEKLF | TRBV19
ASSSLGLAGDPEQF | TRBV5-1
ASSLLLRDRYNTQY | TRBV7-6
ASSSRGENYGYT | TRBV5-4
ASSRVPGQGPANYGYT | TRBV19
ANPGQSIVTNTGELF | TRBV19
ASSFGGSGVKETQY | TRBV5-1
ASSQGWDTSNQPQH | TRBV3-1/TRBV3-2
ASSLVLAGDGDTQY | TRBV5-1
ASSYVRTLGKNEQF | TRBV6-5
ASRTRNSPLH | TRBV6-5
ASSPQGGNEQF | TRBV5-1
ASSPDGFQETQY | TRBV11-2
ASSYGAVSGELF | TRBV6-2/TRBV6-3
ASSLWMGGGLETQY | TRBV27
ASSLDGNRGF | TRBV7-9
ASSEFITGRSYTEAF | TRBV6-1
ASSADPRGTANTGELF | TRBV4-2
AISPTGDGGYT | TRBV10-3
ASSYALGGATTYEQY | TRBV6-2/TRBV6-3
ASRTTSGGPWGETQY | TRBV2
ASSIYQGGEVRGGTEAF | TRBV19
ASSVSGGAGDTQY | TRBV9
ASSRSGGFYEQY | TRBV7-8
ASSPASGGTYNEQF | TRBV7-3
ASSQDGGMNTEAF | TRBV4-2
ASSRTGPSYNEQF | TRBV5-1